The 8 T cell receptor beta chains below all came from one sample that was sequenced in a study of T-cell memory formation after mild COVID-19 listed by TCRdb under 2021. The library was made by 5' RACE. This sample was sequenced with an Illumina NovaSeq 6000. TCRdb trimmed public reads at Q25 via fastp, called clones via MiXCR and kept in-frame beta chains. Rows are unified per CDR3 protein, each entry keeping the most common DNA and genes. This sample is represented by 250,000 to 300,000 distinct CDR3 sequences; approximately 15% of them were singletons. The ten largest account for 22% of the sample. The sequenced material came from PBMCs or a T cell subset sorted from them (not recorded which). The receptor set was obtained from a young man who had mild COVID-19 (a few samples of this study predate the infection). The sample titles of this study are shuffled in the database, so cell type and time point are left out; the donor was told from shared clones.

This clonotype appeared once. The chain has TRBV29-1 and TRBJ1-2; tentative D call: TRBD1 (5 bases). Germline-derived CDR1 and CDR2 are SQVTM and ANQGSEA. The CDR3 sequence is 13 residues long. V shed 8 bases and J shed 7 bases, with 20 bases lying between them. The CDR3 region has the DNA TGCAGCACTCGTCAGGACAAGGGCGTTGGCTACACCTTC. It yields the protein CSTRQDKGVGYTF.

In this sample, this clonotype turned up a few times. This rearrangement joins TRBV20-1 to TRBJ1-2; D is unclear. Germline lookup yields CDR1 DFQATT and CDR2 SNEGSKA (reference sequence). This CDR3 has 13 residues. V dropped 3 bases and J dropped 1 base, with 9 bases sitting between them. The CDR3 nucleotides are TGCAGTGCTAGCATTATTCTTAACTATGGCTACACCTTC. Protein product: CSASIILNYGYTF.

V and J are TRBV5-1 and TRBJ1-5; no clear D gene. The CDR3 is made up of 15 amino acids. V was cut by 4 bases and J by 4 bases, with 15 bases left in between. The germline V gene has CDR1 SGHRS and CDR2 YFSETQ. CDR3 in amino acids: CASSPDPGPNQPQHF. The CDR3 DNA reads as TGCGCCAGCAGCCCCGACCCAGGTCCTAATCAGCCCCAGCATTTT.

The chain joins TRBV28 to TRBJ2-6; TRBD1 agrees at 7 bases. In germline, CDR1 is MDHEN, CDR2 SYDVKM. The CDR3 is made up of 18 amino acids. J was trimmed by 0 bases and V by 6 bases; bases with no gene match: 11. The CDR3 sequence is CASRPDRVRFSGANVLTF. The CDR3 bases are TGTGCCAGCAGACCTGACAGGGTCCGCTTCTCTGGGGCCAACGTCCTGACTTTC.

The rearrangement links TRBV20-1 to TRBJ2-7; TRBD2 matches at 8 bases. In germline, CDR1 is DFQATT, CDR2 SNEGSKA (reference sequence). There are 15 residues in the CDR3. After removal of 0 bases from V and 2 bases from J, the junction contained 6 bases not matched to a gene. CDR3 sequence reads: CSAREGSGAAYEQYF. The DNA for the CDR3 is TGCAGTGCTAGAGAAGGTAGCGGGGCAGCCTACGAGCAGTACTTC.

This rearrangement joins TRBV3-1 to TRBJ2-7, with 7 bases matching TRBD1. This CDR3 has 13 residues. The germline gives CDR1 LGHDT, CDR2 YNNKEL (reference sequence). The V segment lost 11 bases and the J segment 5 bases; nucleotides outside the gene matches: 12. Here the CDR3 DNA reads TGTGCCGTCTCCGGGACAGATTTTCACGAGCAGTACTTC. This codes for CAVSGTDFHEQYF.

This clonotype was counted at least ten times. The chain carries TRBV6-5 and TRBJ1-5, with TRBD1 as a possible D gene (5 bases). Trimming removed 5 bases at V and 0 bases at J, with 17 bases between. This CDR3 is built from 17 residues. CDR1 and CDR2 (germline): MNHEY, SVGAGI. The CDR3 DNA reads as TGTGCCAGCAGTCCCAGAACCGGGACTTATAGCAATCAGCCCCAGCATTTT. This sequence encodes CASSPRTGTYSNQPQHF.

This clonotype appeared a few times. The V call is TRBV5-1, the J call TRBJ1-1, with D hard to call. CDR3 length: 15 residues. Germline V gene sequence: CDR1 SGHRS, CDR2 YFSETQ. Trimming cost V 5 bases and J 1 base, with 15 bases left between them. The CDR3 sequence is CASRSTGDGNTEAFF. CDR3 nucleotides: TGCGCCAGCAGGTCGACGGGAGACGGGAACACTGAAGCTTTCTTT.